The 7 T cell receptor beta chains below were found in one sample sequenced in a study of CD8 T cells in ankylosing spondylitis (dated by TCRdb to about 2017). Study-wide findings and limitations: A TCR beta motif of several highly homologous amino acid variants appeared characteristic of blood from ankylosing spondylitis patients.

Their cognate antigens are unknown. Receptors were amplified or captured by 5' RACE. For sequencing, an Illumina HiSeq 2500 was employed. TCRdb reworked the public reads: Q25 trimming with fastp, MiXCR clone assembly, productive beta chains retained. Each entry merges the rows of one CDR3 protein and shows their most common DNA and genes. This sample is represented by about 440,000 distinct CDR3 sequences; about 15% of them were singletons. The top ten clonotypes cover under 1.2% of the sample. Sequences were obtained from blood, either unsorted or a sorted T cell fraction (not recorded which). The receptors come from a male donor with ankylosing spondylitis.

Many counts were recorded for this clonotype. The chain has TRBV9 and TRBJ2-1, with 13 bases lining up with TRBD2. CDR1 is SGDLS, CDR2 YYNGEE, per germline. There are 16 residues in the CDR3. Trimming took 3 bases from V and 4 from J; bases not matched to a gene: 4. The CDR3 DNA follows: TGTGCCAGCAGCGAGAGGACTAGCGGGAGTTACAATGAGCAGTTCTTC. It yields the protein CASSERTSGSYNEQFF.

This chain joins TRBV7-2 and TRBJ2-1; no firm D call. This CDR3 region has 12 residues. Looked up from germline, CDR1 is SGHTA and CDR2 is FQGNSA. V lost 2 bases to trimming and J lost 11 bases, with 10 bases between them. The CDR3 is CASSLFSEKQFF. CDR3 nucleotide sequence: TGTGCCAGCAGCTTATTTAGTGAAAAGCAGTTCTTC.

A few counts support this clonotype. The rearrangement joins TRBV27 to TRBJ2-5; D may be TRBD2 (6 bases). The CDR3 runs 16 residues. Germline V gene data show CDR1 as MNHEY and CDR2 as SMNVEV (reference sequence). The V gene lost 3 bases and the J gene lost 4 bases, with 18 bases spanning the gap. CDR3 protein: CASSFSIGEVGETQYF. CDR3 DNA sequence: TGTGCCAGCAGTTTCTCCATCGGGGAGGTTGGAGAGACCCAGTACTTC.

This chain's CDR3 is CSARDKGGSQPQHF. The CDR3 coding sequence is TGCAGTGCTAGAGATAAAGGGGGTTCACAGCCCCAGCATTTT. This sequence joins TRBV20-1 and TRBJ1-5, with a weak D call TRBD1 (6 bases). Germline loops: CDR1 DFQATT, CDR2 SNEGSKA (reference sequence). The V gene lost 0 bases and the J gene lost 7 bases, with 13 bases spanning the gap. There are 14 residues in the CDR3.

The sample holds many counts of this clonotype. CDR3 bases: TGTGCCAGCAGCTCCTCCCAAGAGACCCAGTACTTC. Its protein product is CASSSSQETQYF. The rearrangement joins TRBV7-2 to TRBJ2-5; D is uncertain. The CDR3 is made up of 12 amino acids. CDR1 is SGHTA and CDR2 is FQGNSA in the germline V gene. The V end was cut by 4 bases, the J end by 1 base, with 4 bases between.

This rearrangement joins TRBV28 to TRBJ2-1, with TRBD1 as a possible D gene (6 bases). Germline V gene sequence: CDR1 MDHEN, CDR2 SYDVKM. This CDR3 contains 15 residues. V was pared by 8 bases and J by 5 bases, with 19 bases between. Here the CDR3 DNA reads TGTGCCAGCTCTTCAACAGGGCTGGGGGACAATGAGCAGTTCTTC. Translated: CASSSTGLGDNEQFF.

V gene TRBV20-1 combines with J gene TRBJ2-1, with a possible D match to TRBD2 (5 bases). The CDR3 consists of 13 residues. Trimming stripped 4 bases from V and 8 bases from J, with 15 bases between. The germline V gene has CDR1 DFQATT and CDR2 SNEGSKA (reference sequence). CDR3 coding DNA: TGCAGTGCTAACCCCGGAGAGGGCCATGAGCAGTTCTTC. This gives the protein CSANPGEGHEQFF.